These T cell receptor beta chains were read from a single sample in a study of T cell responses to AZD1222 COVID-19 vaccine. Only in-frame clones appear in the TCRdb table, and some are missing; sequencing was by immunoSEQ multiplex PCR. The repertoire has 45,000 or so clones, 70% to 90% of them found once; the top ten carry 0.9% to 1.2%. The sequencing here drew on peripheral blood, taken 28 days after the second AZD1222 dose. These receptors were obtained from an adult who received the AZD1222 COVID-19 vaccine. Both conserved end residues are part of each CDR3. D genes are given only for firm matches. The size entry is marked missing in some rows and otherwise reads once, few, many or a size class.

size,D,length,J,V,DNA,CDR3
NA,NA,11,TRBJ2-7,TRBV30,TGTGCCTGGAGGGACTACCACGAGCAGTACTTC,CAWRDYHEQYF
NA,NA,15,TRBJ2-3,TRBV28,TGTGCCAGCAGCCCTTTTAAGGGGTTCACAGATACGCAGTATTTT,CASSPFKGFTDTQYF
NA,TRBD1,15,TRBJ2-7,TRBV6-1,TGTGCCAGCAGTGAGACGGGACAGGGACCCTACGAGCAGTACTTC,CASSETGQGPYEQYF
NA,NA,13,TRBJ1-4,TRBV10-2,TGCGCCAGCAGGGGAGCACTGGGGGAAAAACTGTTTTTT,CASRGALGEKLFF
NA,TRBD1,14,TRBJ2-1,TRBV2,TGTGCCATCACGCGGGACAGGGGAAACAATGAGCAGTTCTTC,CAITRDRGNNEQFF
NA,TRBD2,15,TRBJ2-1,TRBV9,TGTGCCAGCAGCGCCGGACTAGCGGGAGTATTAGAGCAGTTCTTC,CASSAGLAGVLEQFF
NA,NA,15,TRBJ1-1,TRBV6-1,TGTGCCAGCAGTGAAGCGACGGGGGCGGGTACTGAAGCTTTCTTT,CASSEATGAGTEAFF
NA,NA,13,TRBJ1-5,TRBV5-1,TGCGCCAGCGGACCGGACCCTAATCAGCCCCAGCATTTT,CASGPDPNQPQHF
NA,NA,12,TRBJ2-5,TRBV10-2,TGCGCCAGCAGTGAGGTGGACGAGACCCAGTACTTC,CASSEVDETQYF
NA,NA,13,TRBJ2-5,TRBV19,TGTGCCAGTAGTATATCCATTCAAGAGACCCAGTACTTC,CASSISIQETQYF
NA,NA,15,TRBJ1-4,TRBV4-1,TGCGCCAGCAGCCAAAGGGGTGGTAACGGGGAAAAACTGTTTTTT,CASSQRGGNGEKLFF
NA,NA,14,TRBJ1-1,TRBV5-6,TGTGCCAGCAGCTTGGGCCGGCCTCAGACACGAGCTTTCTTT,CASSLGRPQTRAFF
NA,TRBD2,16,TRBJ2-7,TRBV3-1/TRBV3-2,TGTGCCAGCAGCATCCCGGGACTAGCGGGAGCGGAGGAGCAGTACTTC,CASSIPGLAGAEEQYF
NA,TRBD2,15,TRBJ2-5,TRBV7-2,TGTGCCAGCAGCCGGATGACTAGCGGGATAGAGACCCAGTACTTC,CASSRMTSGIETQYF
few,NA,17,TRBJ2-5,TRBV3-1/TRBV3-2,TGTGCCAGCAGCCAAGGATTACTCGGGGGGCGACAAGAGACCCAGTACTTC,CASSQGLLGGRQETQYF
NA,TRBD2,16,TRBJ2-7,TRBV9,TGTGCCAGCAGCGTAGGTCTGGCGGGAGGAGGGTACGAGCAGTACTTC,CASSVGLAGGGYEQYF
NA,NA,15,TRBJ1-5,TRBV4-3,TGCGCCAGCAGCCAAGATCCGGGGCGCAGGCAGCCCCAGCATTTT,CASSQDPGRRQPQHF